These T cell receptor beta chains were read from a single sample in a study of post-analysis software for immune sequencing data. From the PCR reads, TCRdb called clonotypes with MiXCR, one entry per CDR3 protein. The profile shows roughly 650,000 distinct CDR3 sequences, 55% to 70% of them singletons. The sample comprised blood. The receptor source for this set is a girl under 10 years old with multiple sclerosis. Each CDR3 is given with its conserved first and last residue. The D gene is left open where the match is weak.

D gene,V gene,CDR3 protein
NA,TRBV4-1,CASLGTDYNEQFF
TRBD2,TRBV3-1,CASPQGAGVWNEQFF
NA,TRBV27,CASSLIQGSPGANVLTF
TRBD2,TRBV10-3,CAISEGLAETYEQYF
NA,TRBV29-1,CSATTLSYNEQFF
TRBD1,TRBV7-9,CASSSPYGQEPYNEQFF
NA,TRBV5-5,CASSLAAGPHNSPLHF
TRBD2,TRBV5-1,CASSILAGGVYEQFF
NA,TRBV6-5,CASRAYEDTQYF
TRBD1,TRBV27,CASRRAAGGEQYF
TRBD2,TRBV20-1,CSARAPRLAGGRGNEQFF
NA,TRBV20-1,CSAREVVYEQYF
NA,TRBV7-2,CASSFSESLPYEQYF
NA,TRBV5-5,CASSPWWGTDTQYF
NA,TRBV12-3/TRBV12-4,CASRGANSNQPQHF
TRBD1,TRBV29-1,CSVEEPRDRGYNEQFF
TRBD2,TRBV20-1,CSARHLAGEETQYF
TRBD1,TRBV20-1,CSARAGQGIKGGPQHF
NA,TRBV20-1,CSARAANYGYTF
NA,TRBV10-2,CASLRGSLSGANVLTF
NA,TRBV20-1,CSVFGVDYEQYF
NA,TRBV20-1,CSASPTGTSREQYF
NA,TRBV11-3,CASSLDRQAYGYTF
NA,TRBV7-3,CASSLTAGDNEQFF
TRBD1,TRBV6-5,CASSSAGQAPAGYTF
TRBD2,TRBV29-1,CSVEVMRGGGNEQFF
NA,TRBV10-3,CAISVHQQAEAFF
NA,TRBV6-5,CASSRGGPGVNEQFF
TRBD1,TRBV3-1,CASSQDLQGDTEAFF
NA,TRBV29-1,CSVGKGKVNEQYF
NA,TRBV20-1,CSAHSASLGGTYEQYF
TRBD1,TRBV7-4,CASSLPSDRGQVHSPYSSYEQYF
TRBD2,TRBV2,CASSAHYQREQYEQYF
TRBD1,TRBV4-3,CASRETGGAGGYTF
NA,TRBV6-6,CASSPAPGTQYF
TRBD2,TRBV24-1,CATSDSGRSGGSSYNEQFF
NA,TRBV29-1,CSAEQPNTEAFF
NA,TRBV5-1,CASSFGTADNIQYF
TRBD1,TRBV7-9,CASSSLTGANEKLFF
NA,TRBV9,CASSVAGPDGYTF
NA,TRBV29-1,CSAGLGNTEAFF
TRBD2,TRBV29-1,CSCAGEVDTQYF
NA,TRBV6-1,CASAEYPTALPQETQYF
TRBD2,TRBV6-5,CASSSPTSGGVDEQFF
NA,TRBV5-1,CASSVGLGAYNEQFF
TRBD2,TRBV20-1,CSARGTSDHEQYF
TRBD2,TRBV4-1,CASSQPGLATNTGELFF
NA,TRBV12-3/TRBV12-4,CASSAYYEQYF
NA,TRBV29-1,CSVEEDGEKTQYF
TRBD2,TRBV5-6,CASSLSAGGRGRETQYF
NA,TRBV7-2,CASSLGFKSVGAKNIQYF
NA,TRBV30,CAWSADSSNQPQHF
NA,TRBV30,CAWKGAPGNYGYTF
TRBD2,TRBV29-1,CSVEARGESRTGELFF
NA,TRBV20-1,CSARLNGETQYF